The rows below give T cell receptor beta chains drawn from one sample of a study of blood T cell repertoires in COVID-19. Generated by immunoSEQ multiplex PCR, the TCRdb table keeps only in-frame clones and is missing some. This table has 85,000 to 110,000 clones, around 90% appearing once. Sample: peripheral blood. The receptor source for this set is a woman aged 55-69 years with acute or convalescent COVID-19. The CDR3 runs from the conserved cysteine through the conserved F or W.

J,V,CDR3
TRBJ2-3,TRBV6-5,CASCQGSDADTQYF
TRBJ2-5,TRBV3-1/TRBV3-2,CASSQALSGSRQETQYF
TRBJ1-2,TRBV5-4,CASSFTGTYGYTF
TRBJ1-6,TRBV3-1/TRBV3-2,CASSQPTSYNSPLHF
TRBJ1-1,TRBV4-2,CASSQGERSVTREAFF
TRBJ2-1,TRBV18,CASYVSGSGGNEQFF
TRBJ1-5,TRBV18,CASSATGTRDYSNQPQHF
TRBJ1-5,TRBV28,CASRQPGQGDNQPQHF
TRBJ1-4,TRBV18,CASSPPGLGEKLFF
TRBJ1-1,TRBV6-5,CASTSPGHGKAFF
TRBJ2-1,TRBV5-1,CASSLAGLAGVNEQFF
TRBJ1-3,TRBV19,CASSDSGGSGNTIYF
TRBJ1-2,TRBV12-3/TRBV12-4,CASSLVAGGGYTF
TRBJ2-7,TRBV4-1,CASSRLKGGGFYEQYF
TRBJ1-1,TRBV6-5,CASRGPPGAEAFF
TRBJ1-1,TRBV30,CAWSGGDGTEAFF
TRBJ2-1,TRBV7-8,CASSPREVEQFF
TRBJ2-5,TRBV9,CASSVGQVQETQYF
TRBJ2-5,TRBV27,CASSLSIAQETQYF
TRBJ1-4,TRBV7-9,CASSNRRTHNEKLFF
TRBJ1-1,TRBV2,CARSRVGQNTEAFF
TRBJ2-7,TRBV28,CASRRDYEQYF
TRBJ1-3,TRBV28,CASSLGTGGFLSSGNTIYF
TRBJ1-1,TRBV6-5,CASSYLATGMNTEAFF
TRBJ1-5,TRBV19,CASSTGTSNQPQHF
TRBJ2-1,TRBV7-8,CASSQRDRSSGRPNEQFF
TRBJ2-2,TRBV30,CAWSEAAGELFF
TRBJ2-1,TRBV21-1,CASSSRTSGRSNEQFF
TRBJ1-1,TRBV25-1,CASSDSQQGPGSEAFF
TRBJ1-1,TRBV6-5,CASSPTYMNTEAFF
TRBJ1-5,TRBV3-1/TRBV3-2,CASSQDYGDNQPQHF
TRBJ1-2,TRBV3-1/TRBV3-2,CASSQGAGGGPSHGYTF
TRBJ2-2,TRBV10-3,CAISRGRGKTGELFF
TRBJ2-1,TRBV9,CASSVGRADYNEQFF
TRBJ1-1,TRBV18,CASSPPGGSHTEAFF
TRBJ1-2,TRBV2,CASSDRVRYGYTF
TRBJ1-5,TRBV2,CASKPGQYNQPQHF
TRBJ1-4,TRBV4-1,CASSQTGTELNEKLFF
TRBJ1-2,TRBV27,CASSLSWAGDGYTF
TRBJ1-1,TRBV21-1,CASSTTVHHTEAFF
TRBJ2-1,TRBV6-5,CASTETSGRNEQFF
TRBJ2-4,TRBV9,CASSVTSGGESKNIQYF
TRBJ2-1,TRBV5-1,CASSAGQGGYNEQFF
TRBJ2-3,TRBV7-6,CASSPSTQYF
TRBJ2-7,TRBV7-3,CASSRTSGHEQYF
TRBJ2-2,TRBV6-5,CASSYLSGANTGELFF
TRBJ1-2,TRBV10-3,CAISDPPTGGRFYGYTF
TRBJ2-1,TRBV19,CASSRTSGINEQFF
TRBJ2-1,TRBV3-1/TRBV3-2,CASRQGTGWDNEQFF
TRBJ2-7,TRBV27,CASSTRGYEQYF
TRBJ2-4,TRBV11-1,CASSLRTGRNIQYF
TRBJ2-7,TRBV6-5,CASSLAAELYEQYF
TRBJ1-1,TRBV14,CASSQVHGQRFTAFF
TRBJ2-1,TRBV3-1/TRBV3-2,CASRQTASGPPPYNEQFF
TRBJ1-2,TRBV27,CASSLNSGVGLGYTF
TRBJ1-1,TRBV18,CASSPPRGQRNTEAFF
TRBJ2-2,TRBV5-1,CASSRRRAEGGELFF
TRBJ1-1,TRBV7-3,CASSEAGGGYTEAFF
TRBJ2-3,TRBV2,CASTLGTFRGRLGNTDTQYF
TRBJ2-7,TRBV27,CASRRTGTYEQYF